The next 22 T cell receptor beta chains were all read from a single sample in a study of cytomegalovirus exposure and HLA in healthy donors. The PCR ran on 60 Vbeta and 13 Jbeta primers. Profiling relied on immunoSEQ multiplex PCR, and the TCRdb table lists in-frame clones only, not all of them. The table includes about 200,000 clones, 65% to 85% detected once. Material for sequencing was PBMCs. Receptors originate from a man aged 50 to 60 in good health and CMV-seronegative.

In nucleotides, the CDR3 is TGTGCCAGCAGTTTAGGAGGGTACCAGGGGGAGCTGTTTTTT. Its protein is CASSLGGYQGELFF. The chain recombines TRBV27 with TRBJ2-2, with D possibly matching TRBD2 (6 bases). Germline lookup yields CDR1 MNHEY and CDR2 SMNVEV (reference sequence). Trimming left V 2 bases short and J 8 bases short, with 12 bases between. CDR3 length equals 14 residues.

The chain uses TRBV5-6 and TRBJ2-1; D may be TRBD1 (6 bases). The CDR3 length is 15 residues. V was cut by 7 bases and J by 0 bases, with 14 bases left in between. Germline V gene lookup returns CDR1 SGHDT and CDR2 YYEEEE. The CDR3 bases are TGTGCCAGCCTTAGACAGGTCAGCTCCTACAATGAGCAGTTCTTC. Translated: CASLRQVSSYNEQFF.

The rearrangement joins TRBV5-1 to TRBJ2-7; 10 bases agree with TRBD1. Germline-derived CDR1 and CDR2 are SGHRS and YFSETQ. Germline trimming cut 0 bases from V and 3 bases from J; bases unmatched to any gene: 3. The CDR3 is 15 amino acids. The CDR3 loop reads CASSLEDRGNYEQYF. Written as DNA, the CDR3 is TGCGCCAGCAGCTTGGAGGACAGGGGGAACTACGAGCAGTACTTC.

The chain employs TRBV18 and TRBJ1-1; no reliable D call. This CDR3 spans 15 amino acids. The germline gives CDR1 KGHSH, CDR2 LQKENI. Trimming stripped 1 base from V and 0 bases from J, with 9 bases between. In nucleotides, the CDR3 is TGTGCCAGCTCACCACTAGACACACTGAACACTGAAGCTTTCTTT. This encodes CASSPLDTLNTEAFF. Variable domain in full (rest from reference TRBV18 and TRBJ1-1): NAGVMQNPRHLVRRRGQEARLRCSPMKGHSHVYWYRQLPEEGLKFMVYLQKENIIDESGMPKERFSAEFPKEGPSILRIQQVVRGDSAAYFCASSPLDTLNTEAFFGQGTRLTVV.

This clone occurred once. The rearrangement joins TRBV27 to TRBJ2-7; 11 nucleotides line up with TRBD2. V was pared by 0 bases and J by 7 bases, with 5 bases of the junction left unmatched. Germline V gene sequence: CDR1 MNHEY, CDR2 SMNVEV (reference sequence). The CDR3 has 15 residues. The CDR3 here is CASSLSLAGVGEQYF. CDR3 bases: TGTGCCAGCAGTTTATCACTAGCGGGAGTGGGTGAGCAGTACTTC.

V gene TRBV6-5 combines with J gene TRBJ2-2; 12 bases are shared with TRBD2. The germline gives CDR1 MNHEY, CDR2 SVGAGI. Germline trimming cut 6 bases from V and 4 bases from J; bases unmatched to any gene: 3. CDR3 length: 15 residues. The CDR3 DNA reads TGTGCCAGCAGATGGACTAGCGGGGTCACCGGGGAGCTGTTTTTT. Protein sequence: CASRWTSGVTGELFF.

The chain carries TRBV9 and TRBJ1-1, with 7 bases identical to TRBD1. The V and J ends lost 5 bases and 6 bases, in that order; junction bases with no gene match: 10. The CDR3 consists of 14 residues. Germline V lookup: CDR1 SGDLS, CDR2 YYNGEE. CDR3 loop: CASRTKGADAEAFF. The CDR3 nucleotides read TGTGCCAGCAGGACTAAGGGGGCTGACGCTGAAGCTTTCTTT.

This clone has just a few counts. The J gene is TRBJ1-1, the V gene TRBV10-3, with TRBD1 matching over 8 bases. V gave up 6 bases and J gave up 3 bases; unmatched junction bases: 0. The CDR3 totals 12 residues. Germline loops: CDR1 ENHRY, CDR2 SYGVKD. CDR3 amino acids: CAIRTGDTEAFF. DNA of the CDR3: TGTGCCATCAGGACAGGGGACACTGAAGCTTTCTTT.

The chain combines TRBV10-1 with TRBJ2-7, with 9 bases lining up with TRBD2. V was clipped by 0 bases and J by 5 bases; unmatched bases: 8. The germline V gene encodes CDR1 WNHNN and CDR2 SYGVQD (reference sequence). The CDR3 runs to 16 residues. The DNA of the CDR3 is TGCGCCAGCAGTGAGTCGAAGGCGGGAGGGCGGGACGAGCAGTACTTC. Amino acid sequence: CASSESKAGGRDEQYF.

The chain links TRBV7-8 to TRBJ2-7; D might be TRBD1 (7 bases). This CDR3 is 15 amino acids long. V shed 6 bases and J shed 2 bases, with 17 bases lying between them. CDR1 SGHVS and CDR2 FQNEAQ come from the germline V gene. Here the CDR3 reads CASRTIRGEAYEQYF. In DNA form, the CDR3 reads TGTGCCAGCAGGACCATCAGGGGGGAGGCCTACGAGCAGTACTTC.

The CDR3 loop reads CASSMGQGGYEQYF. The DNA for the CDR3 is TGTGCCAGTAGTATGGGTCAGGGAGGCTACGAGCAGTACTTC. The chain has TRBV19 and TRBJ2-7; D is possibly TRBD2 (6 bases). V lost 3 bases and J lost 3, with 12 bases in between. Germline CDR1 is LNHDA and CDR2 is SQIVND (reference sequence). The CDR3 sequence is 14 residues long.

V and J are TRBV30 and TRBJ2-3, with 7 bases fitting TRBD1. The germline V gene encodes CDR1 GTSNPN and CDR2 SVGIG (reference sequence). J lost 2 bases, V lost 7 bases, and 9 bases had no gene match. The CDR3 covers 14 residues. CDR3 bases: TGTGCCTCCAAGGGGGCGGCCCACACAGATACGCAGTATTTT. Encoded protein: CASKGAAHTDTQYF.

The chain couples TRBV2 to TRBJ1-6, with 7 bases lining up with TRBD1. The CDR3 totals 16 residues. J gave up 3 bases and V 6 bases, and 8 bases lay outside the gene matches. CDR1 and CDR2 (germline): SNHLY, FYNNEI. CDR3 sequence: CASRLRTGVYNSPLHF. The CDR3, as DNA: TGTGCCAGCAGACTTCGGACAGGAGTCTATAATTCACCCCTCCACTTT.

The rearrangement uses TRBV2 and TRBJ2-7; no definite D call. Trimming pared 1 base from V and 0 bases from J, leaving 10 bases between. CDR3 size: 15 residues. Germline V gene lookup returns CDR1 SNHLY and CDR2 FYNNEI. CDR3 DNA: TGTGCCAGCAGTGAAGTCCCACAGAGCTCCTACGAGCAGTACTTC. It codes for CASSEVPQSSYEQYF.

The gene calls are TRBV5-1 and TRBJ1-1, with TRBD1 matching over 9 bases. The CDR3 covers 16 residues. CDR1 is SGHRS and CDR2 is YFSETQ in the germline V gene. After removal of 5 bases from V and 3 bases from J, the junction contained 11 bases not matched to a gene. The CDR3 coding sequence is TGCGCCAGCAGTCCCGGGACAGGGACCCCCCACACTGAAGCTTTCTTT. It codes for CASSPGTGTPHTEAFF.

This chain joins TRBV25-1 and TRBJ2-3; 7 bases line up with TRBD1. This CDR3 has 16 amino acids. CDR1 is MGHDK, CDR2 SYGVNS, per germline. With 0 bases clipped from V and 1 base from J, the junction kept 4 bases outside the gene matches. The CDR3 sequence: CASSEYKGTGTDTQYF. The CDR3 DNA reads TGTGCCAGCAGTGAATACAAGGGGACAGGCACAGATACGCAGTATTTT.

In this sample, this clone turned up a few times. The V gene is TRBV7-2, the J gene TRBJ2-7, with 10 bases fitting TRBD2. Trimming at V came to 2 bases and at J to 5 bases, leaving 6 bases not matched to a gene. Germline CDR1 reads SGHTA; CDR2 reads FQGNSA. This CDR3 has 15 residues. The CDR3 bases are TGTGCCAGCAGCTTAAAGGCTAGCGGGAGCAACGAGCAGTACTTC. Amino acids: CASSLKASGSNEQYF.

This sequence joins TRBV7-3 and TRBJ2-1; 9 positions agree with TRBD2. CDR3 size: 18 residues. Looked up from germline, CDR1 is SGHTA and CDR2 is FQGTGA. Trimming took 2 bases from V and 8 from J; bases not matched to a gene: 16. The CDR3 nucleotides read TGTGCCAGCAGCTTAGACCAAGGTCGGGCGGGAGGGGACGATGAGCAGTTCTTC. Its protein product is CASSLDQGRAGGDDEQFF.

The sample holds one count of this clone. This chain links TRBV5-4 with TRBJ2-1; 14 bases fit TRBD2. V was pared by 3 bases and J by 6 bases, with 8 bases of the junction left unmatched. The germline V gene has CDR1 SGHNT and CDR2 YYREEE (reference sequence). The CDR3 runs 17 residues. CDR3 sequence: CASSWGTSGRPSNEQFF. In DNA, the CDR3 is TGTGCCAGCAGCTGGGGGACTAGCGGGAGACCAAGCAATGAGCAGTTCTTC.

This clone was seen once. The J gene is TRBJ1-2, the V gene TRBV10-3; 10 bases map to TRBD1. The CDR3 covers 15 residues. Losses at the gene ends were 6 bases for V and 4 bases for J; bases not matched to a gene: 8. In germline, CDR1 is ENHRY, CDR2 SYGVKD. The CDR3 region is CAISQGQGFRYGYTF. The CDR3, as DNA: TGTGCCATCAGCCAGGGACAGGGGTTTCGCTATGGCTACACCTTC.

Concerning this clone itself: The same CDR3 is also encoded by other DNA sequences in this sample. The rearrangement links TRBV5-1 to TRBJ2-7; D might be TRBD1 (5 bases). This CDR3 is built from 14 residues. The V end lost 0 bases, the J end lost 4 bases, and 11 bases lay between the germline ends. Germline V gene sequence: CDR1 SGHRS, CDR2 YFSETQ. The CDR3 coding sequence is TGCGCCAGCAGCTTGGGAGACAGACCATACGAGCAGTACTTC. The encoded protein is CASSLGDRPYEQYF.

The chain recombines TRBV5-4 with TRBJ2-1; 10 bases are a match to TRBD2. The germline V gene has CDR1 SGHNT and CDR2 YYREEE (reference sequence). The CDR3 loop spans 15 amino acids. J lost 9 bases, V lost 1 base, and 7 bases had no gene match. The CDR3 bases are TGTGCCAGCAGCTTGTCTAGCGGGAGTATCGGTGAGCAGTTCTTC. It is translated as CASSLSSGSIGEQFF. Looking up the rest from reference TRBV5-4 and TRBJ2-1 gives the full variable domain: ETGVTQSPTHLIKTRGQQVTLRCSSQSGHNTVSWYQQALGQGPQFIFQYYREEENGRGNFPPRFSGLQFPNYSSELNVNALELDDSALYLCASSLSSGSIGEQFFGPGTRLTVL.